This T cell receptor (beta chain) was observed in a study of OX40 agonist ivuxolimab in advanced cancers. Broadly, across the study: Ivuxolimab was an agonistic, fully human IgG2 monoclonal antibody directed against OX40 (CD134), a costimulatory receptor. Prior anti-PD-1, anti-PD-L1 or anti-CTLA-4 therapy was permitted, and checkpoint inhibitors had been received by roughly two fifths of dose-escalation patients. The paper covers the monotherapy dose-escalation part of the phase I ivuxolimab trial, which included N = 52 patients. Three dose-escalation patients achieved partial responses, one with hepatocellular carcinoma and two with cutaneous melanoma. Of the approximately 50 dose-escalation patients, hepatocellular carcinoma was present in 19, melanoma in around 15, renal cell carcinoma in 9 and head and neck cancer in 9. Intravenous ivuxolimab was administered to patients every 2 weeks at six dose levels: 0.01, 0.1, 0.3, 1.5, 3 and 10 mg/kg. The dose-escalation cohort was 82.7% male with a mean age of approximately 60 years, ranging from roughly 20 to 80. The purpose of peripheral TCRbeta sequencing was to test whether ivuxolimab changed TCR sequence diversity and led to clonal T-cell expansion.

Here is what the overall study found, with its caveats: After ivuxolimab, CD8+ T cells had more expanded clones than CD4+ T cells on average. Low levels of normalized T-cell clonal expansion were also seen in some patients who did not respond. Which antigens the clonally expanded peripheral T cells were specific for was not determined. At doses of 0.1 to 3.0 mg/kg, clonal expansion of both CD4+ and CD8+ blood T cells was observed from baseline to week 6. Partial responders in the 0.1-3.0 mg/kg groups had among the lowest normalized peripheral clonal expansion, especially among CD8+ T cells.

To sequence the TCRbeta CDR3 region, genomic DNA was isolated from the sorted cells. The immunoSEQ Assay was used for sequencing of TCRbeta CDR3 regions. Sourced from immuneACCESS, this table was stored by TCRdb with only in-frame sequences that have V and J called. A share of the clones is absent; for the studies checked, an unresolved V gene accounts for under half, and the remainder has no known explanation. The sample records tens of thousands of clones, 80% to 90% of which are singletons. 4% to 6% of the sample rests with the top ten. As for this clone: No cognate antigen has been identified for it. No much larger clonotype is one base removed from it; base qualities were not supplied.

Including cysteine and phenylalanine, the CDR3 has 14 amino acids. Only CDR3 DNA remains: 42 bases, in frame from the first base. V is shortened by 2 bases, J by 5 bases, and the region joining them spans 12 bases. The germline V gene sets CDR1 to MNHEY and CDR2 to SVGAGI. Patients with autoimmune disease history or receiving systemic immunosuppression were excluded from the trial. Peripheral blood for TCR sequencing was collected from all dose cohorts at baseline, on cycle 4 day 1, and on cycle 7 day 1. The samples were drawn from a first-in-human, open-label, multicenter phase I dose-escalation trial of ivuxolimab. Adults with locally advanced or metastatic melanoma, renal cell, hepatocellular, or head and neck squamous cell carcinoma were enrolled in the trial. Before TCR sequencing, CD4+ T cells and CD8+ T cells from peripheral blood were sorted into separate populations.

The source was CD4+ or CD8+ T cells sorted from blood, collected in a trial of the OX40 agonist ivuxolimab. The V and J segments used are TRBV6-5 and TRBJ1-1, with no D gene named confidently. This clonotype originated in an adult with an advanced solid tumor such as melanoma, head and neck, liver or kidney cancer. Here is the DNA: TGTGCCAGCAGTTACAATGGGGTGAGGACTGAAGCTTTCTTT. Its product reads: CASSYNGVRTEAFF.